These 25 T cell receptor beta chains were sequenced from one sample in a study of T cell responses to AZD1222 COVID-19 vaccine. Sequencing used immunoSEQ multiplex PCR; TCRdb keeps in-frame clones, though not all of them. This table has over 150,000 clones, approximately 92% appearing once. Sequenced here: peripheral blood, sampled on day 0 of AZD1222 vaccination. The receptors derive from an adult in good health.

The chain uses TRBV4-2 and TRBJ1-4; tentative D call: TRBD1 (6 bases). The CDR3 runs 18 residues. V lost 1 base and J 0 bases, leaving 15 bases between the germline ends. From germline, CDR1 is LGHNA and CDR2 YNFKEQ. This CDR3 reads CASSQVNYREATNEKLFF. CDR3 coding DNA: TGTGCCAGCAGCCAAGTAAATTACAGGGAGGCAACTAATGAAAAACTGTTTTTT.

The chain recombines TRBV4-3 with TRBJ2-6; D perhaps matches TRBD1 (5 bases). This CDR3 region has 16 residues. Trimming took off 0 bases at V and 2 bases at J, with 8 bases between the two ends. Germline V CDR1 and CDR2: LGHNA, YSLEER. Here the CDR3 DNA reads TGCGCCAGCAGCCAAGACAGGGAAACTGGGGCCAACGTCCTGACTTTC. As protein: CASSQDRETGANVLTF.

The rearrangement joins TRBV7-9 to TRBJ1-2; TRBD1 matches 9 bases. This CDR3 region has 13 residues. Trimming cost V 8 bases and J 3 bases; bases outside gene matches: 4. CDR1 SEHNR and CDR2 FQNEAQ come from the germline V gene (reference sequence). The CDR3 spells CASVRDRDYGYTF. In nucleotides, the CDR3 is TGTGCCAGCGTCCGGGACAGGGACTATGGCTACACCTTC.

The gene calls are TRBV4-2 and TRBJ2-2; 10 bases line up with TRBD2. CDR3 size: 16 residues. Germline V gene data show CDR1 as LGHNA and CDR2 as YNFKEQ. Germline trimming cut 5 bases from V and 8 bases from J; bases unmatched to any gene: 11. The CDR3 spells CASSTWTSGFTGELFF. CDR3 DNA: TGTGCCAGCAGCACCTGGACTAGCGGCTTCACGGGGGAGCTGTTTTTT.

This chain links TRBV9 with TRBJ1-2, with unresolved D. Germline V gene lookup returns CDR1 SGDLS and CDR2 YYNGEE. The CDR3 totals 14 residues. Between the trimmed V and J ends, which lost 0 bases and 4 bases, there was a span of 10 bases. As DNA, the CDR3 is TGTGCCAGCAGCGTAGGGACGGCCTCCTATGGCTACACCTTC. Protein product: CASSVGTASYGYTF.

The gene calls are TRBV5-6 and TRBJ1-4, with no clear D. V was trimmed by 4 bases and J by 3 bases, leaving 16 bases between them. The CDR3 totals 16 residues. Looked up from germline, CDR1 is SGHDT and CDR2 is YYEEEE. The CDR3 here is CASSRLPGAANEKLFF. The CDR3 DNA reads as TGTGCCAGCAGCCGTTTGCCAGGCGCAGCTAATGAAAAACTGTTTTTT.

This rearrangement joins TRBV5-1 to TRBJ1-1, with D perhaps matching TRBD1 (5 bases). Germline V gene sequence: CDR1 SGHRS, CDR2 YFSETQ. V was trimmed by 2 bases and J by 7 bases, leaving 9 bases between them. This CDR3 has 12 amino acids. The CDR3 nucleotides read TGCGCCAGCAGCTTAAATGGGGGTGAAGCTTTCTTT. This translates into CASSLNGGEAFF.

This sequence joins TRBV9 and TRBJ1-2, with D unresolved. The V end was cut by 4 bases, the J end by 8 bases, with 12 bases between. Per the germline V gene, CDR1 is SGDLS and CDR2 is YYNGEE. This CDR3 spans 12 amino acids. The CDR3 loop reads CASSQDVGGYTF. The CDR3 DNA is TGTGCCAGCAGCCAGGACGTAGGGGGCTACACCTTC.

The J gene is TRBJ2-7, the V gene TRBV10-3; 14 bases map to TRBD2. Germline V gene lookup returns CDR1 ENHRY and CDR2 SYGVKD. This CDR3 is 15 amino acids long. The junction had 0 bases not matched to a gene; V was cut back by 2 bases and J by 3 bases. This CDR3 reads CAISEGLAGGYEQYF. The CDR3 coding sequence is TGTGCCATCAGTGAGGGACTAGCGGGGGGCTACGAGCAGTACTTC.

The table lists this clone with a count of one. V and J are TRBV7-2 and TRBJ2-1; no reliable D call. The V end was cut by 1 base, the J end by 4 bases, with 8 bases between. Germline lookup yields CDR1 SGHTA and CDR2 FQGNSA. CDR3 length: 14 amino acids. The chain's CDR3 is CASSLGYRYNEQFF. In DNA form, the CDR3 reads TGTGCCAGCAGCTTAGGGTACCGGTACAATGAGCAGTTCTTC.

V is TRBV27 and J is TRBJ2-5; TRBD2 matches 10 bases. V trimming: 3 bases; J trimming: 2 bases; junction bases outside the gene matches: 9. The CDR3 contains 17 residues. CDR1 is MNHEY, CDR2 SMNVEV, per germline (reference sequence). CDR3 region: CASSFATSGLLQETQYF. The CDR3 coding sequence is TGTGCCAGCAGTTTTGCGACTAGCGGGCTGTTACAAGAGACCCAGTACTTC.

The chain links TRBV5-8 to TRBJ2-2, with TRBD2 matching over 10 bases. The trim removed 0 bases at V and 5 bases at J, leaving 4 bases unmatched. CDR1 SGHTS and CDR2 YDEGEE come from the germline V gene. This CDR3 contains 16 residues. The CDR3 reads CASSLGSGRKTGELFF. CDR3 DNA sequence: TGTGCCAGCAGCTTGGGTAGCGGGAGGAAGACCGGGGAGCTGTTTTTT.

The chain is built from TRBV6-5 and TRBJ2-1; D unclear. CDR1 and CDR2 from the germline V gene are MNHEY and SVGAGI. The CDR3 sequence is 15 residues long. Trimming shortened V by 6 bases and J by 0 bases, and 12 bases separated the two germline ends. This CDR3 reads CASRISESSYNEQFF. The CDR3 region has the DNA TGTGCCAGCAGAATCAGCGAGAGCTCCTACAATGAGCAGTTCTTC.

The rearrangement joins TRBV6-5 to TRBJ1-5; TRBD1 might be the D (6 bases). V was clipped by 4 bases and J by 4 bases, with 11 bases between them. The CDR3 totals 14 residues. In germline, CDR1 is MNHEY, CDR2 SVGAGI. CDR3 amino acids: CASSWDTRNQPQHF. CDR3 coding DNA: TGTGCCAGCAGTTGGGACACGAGAAATCAGCCCCAGCATTTT.

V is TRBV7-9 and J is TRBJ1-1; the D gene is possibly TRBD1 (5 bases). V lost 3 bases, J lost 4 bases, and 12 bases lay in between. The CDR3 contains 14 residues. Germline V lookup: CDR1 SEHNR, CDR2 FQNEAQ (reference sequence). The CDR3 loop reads CASSFRVGATEAFF. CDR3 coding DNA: TGTGCCAGCAGCTTCAGGGTAGGGGCCACTGAAGCTTTCTTT. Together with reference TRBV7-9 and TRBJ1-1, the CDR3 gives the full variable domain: DTGVSQNPRHKITKRGQNVTFRCDPISEHNRLYWYRQTLGQGPEFLTYFQNEAQLEKSRLLSDRFSAERPKGSFSTLEIQRTEQGDSAMYLCASSFRVGATEAFFGQGTRLTVV.

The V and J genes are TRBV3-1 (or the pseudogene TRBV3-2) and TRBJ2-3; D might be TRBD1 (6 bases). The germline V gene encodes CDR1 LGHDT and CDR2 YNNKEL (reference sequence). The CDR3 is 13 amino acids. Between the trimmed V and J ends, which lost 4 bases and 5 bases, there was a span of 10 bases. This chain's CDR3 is CASSLRTEDTQYF. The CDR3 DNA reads TGTGCCAGCAGCCTCAGGACAGAAGATACGCAGTATTTT.

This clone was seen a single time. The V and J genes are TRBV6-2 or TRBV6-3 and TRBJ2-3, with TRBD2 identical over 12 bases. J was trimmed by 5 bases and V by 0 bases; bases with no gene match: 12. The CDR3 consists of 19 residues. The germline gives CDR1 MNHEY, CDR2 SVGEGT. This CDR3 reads CASSYSTSGGSRVRDTQYF. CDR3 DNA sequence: TGTGCCAGCAGTTACTCGACTAGCGGGGGCTCCAGGGTCAGAGATACGCAGTATTTT.

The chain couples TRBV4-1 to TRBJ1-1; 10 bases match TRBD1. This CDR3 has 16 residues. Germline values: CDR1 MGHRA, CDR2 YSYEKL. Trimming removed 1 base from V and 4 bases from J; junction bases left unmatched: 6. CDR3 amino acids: CASSQGQGALGTEAFF. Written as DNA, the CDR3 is TGCGCCAGCAGCCAAGGACAGGGGGCGCTGGGCACTGAAGCTTTCTTT.

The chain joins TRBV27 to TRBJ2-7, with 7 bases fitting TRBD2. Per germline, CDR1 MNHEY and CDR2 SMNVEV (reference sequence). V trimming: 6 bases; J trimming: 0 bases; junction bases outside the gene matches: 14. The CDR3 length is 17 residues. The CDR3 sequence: CASSRTSTSTHSYEQYF. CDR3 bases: TGTGCCAGCAGCCGAACCTCGACTAGCACTCACTCCTACGAGCAGTACTTC.

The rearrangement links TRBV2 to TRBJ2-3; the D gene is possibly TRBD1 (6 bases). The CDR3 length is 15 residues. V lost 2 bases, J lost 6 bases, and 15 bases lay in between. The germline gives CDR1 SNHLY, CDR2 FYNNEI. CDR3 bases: TGTGCCAGCAGTGAAACAGGCCTCAGGGGTGATACGCAGTATTTT. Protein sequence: CASSETGLRGDTQYF.

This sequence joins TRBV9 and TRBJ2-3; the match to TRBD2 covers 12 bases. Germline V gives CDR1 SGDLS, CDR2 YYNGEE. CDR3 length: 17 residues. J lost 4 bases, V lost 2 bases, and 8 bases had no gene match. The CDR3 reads CASSVTSGSWSADTQYF. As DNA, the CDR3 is TGTGCCAGCAGCGTGACTAGCGGGAGTTGGTCCGCAGATACGCAGTATTTT.

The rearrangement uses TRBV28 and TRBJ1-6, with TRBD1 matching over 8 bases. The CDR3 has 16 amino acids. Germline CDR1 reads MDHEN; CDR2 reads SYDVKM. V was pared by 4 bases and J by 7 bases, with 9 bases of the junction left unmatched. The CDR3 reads CASSSGQGLRNSPLHF. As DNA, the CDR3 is TGTGCCAGCAGTTCCGGACAGGGCTTAAGGAATTCACCCCTCCACTTT.

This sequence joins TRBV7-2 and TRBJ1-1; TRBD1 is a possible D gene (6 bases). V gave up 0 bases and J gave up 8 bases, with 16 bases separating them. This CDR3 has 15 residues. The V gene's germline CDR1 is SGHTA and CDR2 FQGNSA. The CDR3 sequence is CASSLARGSKAEAFF. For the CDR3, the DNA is TGTGCCAGCAGCTTAGCTAGGGGGTCGAAGGCAGAAGCTTTCTTT.

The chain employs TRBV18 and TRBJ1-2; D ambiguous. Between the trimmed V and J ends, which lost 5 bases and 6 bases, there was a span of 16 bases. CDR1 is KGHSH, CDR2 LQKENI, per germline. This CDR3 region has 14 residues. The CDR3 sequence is CASSGQEITHGYTF. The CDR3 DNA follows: TGTGCCAGCTCAGGTCAGGAGATTACGCATGGCTACACCTTC.

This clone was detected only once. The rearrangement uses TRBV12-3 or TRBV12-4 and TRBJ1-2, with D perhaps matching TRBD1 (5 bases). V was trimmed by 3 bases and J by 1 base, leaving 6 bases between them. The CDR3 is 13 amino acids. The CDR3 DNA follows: TGTGCCAGCAGTTTGACAGTTAACTATGGCTACACCTTC. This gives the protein CASSLTVNYGYTF.